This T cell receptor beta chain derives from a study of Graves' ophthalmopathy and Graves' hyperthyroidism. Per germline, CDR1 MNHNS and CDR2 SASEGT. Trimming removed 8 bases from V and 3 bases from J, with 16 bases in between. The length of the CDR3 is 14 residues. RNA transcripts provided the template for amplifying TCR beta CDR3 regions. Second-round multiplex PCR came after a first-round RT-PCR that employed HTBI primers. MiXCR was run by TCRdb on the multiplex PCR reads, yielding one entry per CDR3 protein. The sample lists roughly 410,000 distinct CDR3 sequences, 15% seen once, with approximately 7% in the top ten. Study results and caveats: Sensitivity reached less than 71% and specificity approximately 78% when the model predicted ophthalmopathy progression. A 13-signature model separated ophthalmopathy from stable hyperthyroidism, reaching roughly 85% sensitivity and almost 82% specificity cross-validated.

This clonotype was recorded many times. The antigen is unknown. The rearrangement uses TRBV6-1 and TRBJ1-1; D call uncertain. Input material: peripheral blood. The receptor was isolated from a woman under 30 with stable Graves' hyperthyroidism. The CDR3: CASANTDGYTEAFF. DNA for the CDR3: TGTGCCAGCGCTAATACTGACGGGTACACTGAAGCTTTCTTT.